The entry below gives a single T cell receptor (beta chain) sequence along with its context. TCRdb keeps only in-frame clones here, not all; method: immunoSEQ multiplex PCR. The table includes around 230,000 clones, 70% to 90% detected once. This specimen comes from a study of blood T cell repertoires in COVID-19. Trimming took 2 bases from V and 6 from J; bases not matched to a gene: 11. The CDR3 contains 18 residues. Germline V gene data show CDR1 as WSHSY and CDR2 as SAAADI. Input material: peripheral blood. This sequence joins TRBV10-2 and TRBJ2-3; 13 bases align to TRBD2. The sequence came from a man in his forties with acute or convalescent COVID-19. This CDR3 is CASSETATSGGPPDTQYF. The CDR3 nucleotides read TGCGCCAGCAGTGAGACTGCGACTAGCGGGGGGCCCCCGGATACGCAGTATTTT.